Following are 12 T cell receptor beta chains from one sample sequenced in a study of T cell clonotyping in hematopoietic cell transplantation. The protocol was immunoSEQ multiplex PCR, while the TCRdb copy is restricted to in-frame clones and leaves out a portion. The sample consists of approximately 12,000 clones, approximately 89% of them appearing once. The source was PBMCs, collected 100 days after allogeneic stem cell transplant. All receptors come from a female patient in her 60s who had an allogeneic stem cell transplant from an unrelated donor, so the T cells may come from the graft donor. Some clones in this sample may be carry-over from other donors' samples.

The CDR3 loop is CAISDSGTDEAFF. The CDR3, as DNA: TGTGCCATCAGTGATTCCGGGACAGATGAAGCTTTCTTT. The chain carries TRBV10-3 and TRBJ1-1; 7 nucleotides align to TRBD1. This CDR3 has 13 residues. The V segment lost 3 bases and the J segment 7 bases; nucleotides outside the gene matches: 5. CDR1 is ENHRY, CDR2 SYGVKD, per germline.

The count of this clone is one. The J gene is TRBJ2-7, the V gene TRBV4-2; tentatively, D is TRBD2 (6 bases). The length of the CDR3 is 15 residues. Germline assignment: CDR1 LGHNA and CDR2 YNFKEQ. V dropped 0 bases and J dropped 2 bases, with 11 bases sitting between them. CDR3 sequence reads: CASSQDWGRPYEQYF. The CDR3 DNA is TGTGCCAGCAGCCAAGATTGGGGGAGGCCCTACGAGCAGTACTTC.

V gene TRBV29-1 combines with J gene TRBJ2-1; no clear D gene. V was trimmed by 7 bases and J by 4 bases, leaving 14 bases between them. CDR1 is SQVTM, CDR2 ANQGSEA, per germline. The CDR3 is made up of 13 amino acids. CDR3 in amino acids: CSAERRNYNEQFF. DNA of the CDR3: TGCAGCGCTGAGAGACGGAATTACAATGAGCAGTTCTTC.

The chain recombines TRBV7-9 with TRBJ2-7; 8 nucleotides align to TRBD1. The CDR3 sequence is 14 residues long. Germline CDR1 SEHNR, CDR2 FQNEAQ (reference sequence). Trimming removed 5 bases from V and 2 bases from J; junction bases left unmatched: 5. For the CDR3, the DNA is TGTGCCAGCAGCCCCGGGACAGGTCCCTACGAGCAGTACTTC. This sequence encodes CASSPGTGPYEQYF.

The V gene is TRBV5-8, the J gene TRBJ2-1; D is possibly TRBD2 (6 bases). V was pared by 2 bases and J by 10 bases, with 22 bases between. This CDR3 is 16 amino acids long. Germline CDR1 SGHTS, CDR2 YDEGEE. Here the CDR3 DNA reads TGTGCCAGCAGCTTTGGAAGACTAGGCTCTACGGGCGAGCAGTTCTTC. Its translation: CASSFGRLGSTGEQFF.

The chain uses TRBV6-6 and TRBJ2-3, with 7 bases fitting TRBD2. CDR3 size: 16 residues. V gave up 4 bases and J gave up 2 bases; unmatched junction bases: 9. From germline, CDR1 is MNHNY and CDR2 SVGAGI (reference sequence). CDR3: CASSSRLADATDTQYF. The DNA for the CDR3 is TGTGCCAGCAGTTCCCGTCTAGCGGATGCCACAGATACGCAGTATTTT.

The chain combines TRBV19 with TRBJ2-5, with 7 bases that match TRBD1. The CDR3 has 13 residues. Germline V gene data show CDR1 as LNHDA and CDR2 as SQIVND (reference sequence). V was pared by 5 bases and J by 5 bases, with 5 bases of the junction left unmatched. The CDR3 spells CASSLTTGETQYF. CDR3 sequence (DNA): TGTGCCAGTAGTTTAACGACAGGGGAGACCCAGTACTTC.

The chain uses TRBV2 and TRBJ1-1; unclear D gene. Germline V gives CDR1 SNHLY, CDR2 FYNNEI. V lost 2 bases, J lost 3 bases, and 10 bases lay in between. The CDR3 consists of 14 residues. The CDR3 loop is CASSERRSYTEAFF. In DNA, the CDR3 is TGTGCCAGCAGTGAAAGGCGGTCATACACTGAAGCTTTCTTT.

The J gene is TRBJ2-1, the V gene TRBV27; 10 nucleotides line up with TRBD2. The germline CDR1 and CDR2 sequences are MNHEY and SMNVEV (reference sequence). V was clipped by 5 bases and J by 8 bases; unmatched bases: 3. This CDR3 is built from 13 residues. In DNA form, the CDR3 reads TGTGCCAGCAGTCGACTAGCGGGCGATGAGCAGTTCTTC. As protein: CASSRLAGDEQFF.

This clone was seen a single time. This chain connects TRBV6-5 to TRBJ2-7, with D maybe TRBD1 (5 bases). CDR3 size: 15 residues. CDR1 and CDR2 (germline): MNHEY, SVGAGI. V was trimmed by 6 bases and J by 0 bases, leaving 15 bases between them. CDR3 bases: TGTGCCAGCAGCCCTGCCCCAGGGAACTCCTACGAGCAGTACTTC. This encodes CASSPAPGNSYEQYF.

The chain links TRBV7-2 to TRBJ1-2; D gene unclear. The V gene lost 5 bases and the J gene lost 4 bases, with 11 bases spanning the gap. This CDR3 has 13 amino acids. Germline V gives CDR1 SGHTA, CDR2 FQGNSA. In DNA, the CDR3 is TGTGCCAGCAGCCCCGGAGGGATCTATGGCTACACCTTC. Translating gives CASSPGGIYGYTF.

The J gene is TRBJ1-2, the V gene TRBV29-1; no clear D. V lost 4 bases and J lost 8, with 11 bases in between. There are 11 residues in the CDR3. The germline V gene encodes CDR1 SQVTM and CDR2 ANQGSEA. The CDR3 sequence is CSVGKGYGYTF. CDR3 bases: TGCAGCGTTGGGAAGGGTTACGGCTACACCTTC.